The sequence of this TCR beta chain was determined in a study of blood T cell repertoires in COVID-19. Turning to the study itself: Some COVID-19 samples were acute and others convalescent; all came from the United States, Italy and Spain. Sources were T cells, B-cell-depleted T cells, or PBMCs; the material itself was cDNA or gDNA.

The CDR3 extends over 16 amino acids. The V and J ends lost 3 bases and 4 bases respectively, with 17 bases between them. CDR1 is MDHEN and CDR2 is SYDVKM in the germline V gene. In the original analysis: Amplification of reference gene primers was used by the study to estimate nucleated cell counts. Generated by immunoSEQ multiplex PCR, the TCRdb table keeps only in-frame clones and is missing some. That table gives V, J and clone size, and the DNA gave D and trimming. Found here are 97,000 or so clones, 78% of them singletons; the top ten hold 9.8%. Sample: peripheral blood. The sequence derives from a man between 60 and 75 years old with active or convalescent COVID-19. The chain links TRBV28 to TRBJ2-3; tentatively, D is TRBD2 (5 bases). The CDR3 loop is CASSFGRLRISDTQYF. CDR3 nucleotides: TGTGCCAGCAGTTTTGGTCGACTACGGATATCAGATACGCAGTATTTT.